The sequence of this TCR beta chain was determined in a study of T cells after yellow fever vaccination. Study-level findings and limits: The study re-detected most primary-vaccination clones after the booster (around 96% CD4, approximately 88% CD8). When the response was secondary, it was weaker but reached its peak faster, day 5 versus 15. In FACS-sorted repertoires, abundant clonotypes from the bulk population could appear as contaminants.

It was through 5'RACE template switching that TCR cDNA was made, with a universal primer site and UMIs added. MiXCR, applied by TCRdb to the 5' RACE reads, yields one record per CDR3 protein. The sample records just under 600,000 distinct CDR3 sequences, roughly 14% being singletons. The V segment lost 5 bases and the J segment 3 bases; nucleotides outside the gene matches: 8. The CDR3 consists of 15 residues. In regard to this clonotype: Its target is unknown.

The material sequenced was PBMCs, taken on the day of the yellow fever booster vaccination. The clonotype was recovered from a man aged 30 to 39 who received the YFV17D yellow fever vaccine. This sequence joins TRBV12-3 or TRBV12-4 and TRBJ2-7; 9 bases are shared with TRBD2. CDR3 amino acids: CASSQRLAEVYEQYF. In DNA, the CDR3 is TGTGCCAGCAGTCAGCGACTAGCGGAGGTCTACGAGCAGTACTTC.